Below, 15 T cell receptor beta chains from the same sample are listed, as sequenced in a study of CD8+ T cells in alopecia areata. A sort of pooled cutaneous lymph node cells used CD4, CD8alpha, NKG2D, NKG2ACE and other stains. Extraction and reverse transcription of RNA yielded cDNA as the sequencing template. Using immunoSEQ multiplex PCR, the repertoire was profiled, and TCRdb retains in-frame clones only, with some absent. There are about 19,000 clones in the sample, none observed a single time. The specimen was CD8+ T cells sorted from a lymph node. Source of these receptors: a C3H/HeJ mouse with alopecia areata. The strain is characterized by the MHC haplotype H2-k.

A note on this clone: Any gene name here is a mouse gene name. The read terminates 4 residues before the CDR3 end, so the remaining end is supplied by the germline J gene. The chain employs TRBV1 and TRBJ2-5, with D possibly TRBD1 on 5 matching bases. Germline V gives CDR1 NSQYPW, CDR2 LRSPGD (reference sequence). V dropped 4 bases and J dropped 1 base, with 9 bases sitting between them. The CDR3 covers 14 residues. This chain's CDR3 is CTCSGTKHQDTQYF. The CDR3 DNA, read in part, is TGCACCTGCAGTGGGACAAAACACCAAGAC.

This clone was observed a few times. Any gene name here is a mouse gene name. The CDR3 end lies 4 residues beyond the end of the read and is filled in from the germline J gene. The rearrangement links TRBV19 to TRBJ2-4, with 7 positions matching TRBD1. Germline CDR1 reads FNHDT; CDR2 reads SITEND (reference sequence). Losses at the gene ends were 6 bases for V and 1 base for J; bases not matched to a gene: 2. This CDR3 spans 13 amino acids. The CDR3 bases that were read are TGTGCCAGCACGGGGACAGGTCAAAAC. Translating gives CASTGTGQN. The CDR3 as a whole reads CASTGTGQNTLYF.

As for this clone: Germline and genes here are mouse. From the germline J gene comes the end of the CDR3, since the read stops 4 residues before it. The V and J genes are TRBV17 and TRBJ2-7; D is perhaps TRBD1 (5 bases). The germline gives CDR1 MNHDT, CDR2 YYDKIL. The CDR3 sequence is 12 residues long. V gave up 2 bases and J gave up 3 bases, with 5 bases separating them. This CDR3 is CASSRQGYEQYF. CDR3 DNA (partial): TGTGCTAGCAGTAGACAGGGCTAT.

This clone was seen a handful of times. Gene names and germline match the mouse. The CDR3 extends 4 residues past the end of the read, so its final part is completed from the germline J gene. V gene TRBV1 combines with J gene TRBJ2-7, with D perhaps matching TRBD1 (6 bases). Trimming removed 4 bases at V and 0 bases at J, with 13 bases between. The CDR3 extends over 15 amino acids. The V gene's germline CDR1 is NSQYPW and CDR2 LRSPGD (reference sequence). The DNA read from the CDR3 is TGCACCTGCAGTGTTCGACAGGTCAGCTCCTAT. As protein: CTCSVRQVSSY. The CDR3 as a whole reads CTCSVRQVSSYEQYF.

This clone was seen only a few times. The genes are named according to mouse. The read terminates 4 residues before the CDR3 end, so the remaining end is supplied by the germline J gene. The chain links TRBV31 to TRBJ2-1; 11 bases line up with TRBD2. The CDR3 extends over 17 amino acids. V was pared by 5 bases and J by 3 bases, with 12 bases of the junction left unmatched. Per germline, CDR1 GKSSPN and CDR2 SITVG. The CDR3 spells CAWEASGLGGPYAEQFF. Partial CDR3 DNA: TGTGCCTGGGAGGCCTCAGGACTGGGGGGCCCCTATGCT.

On this clone: Gene names denote mouse genes. Coverage ceases 4 residues before the CDR3 finishes, and the germline J gene fills in the end. The genes are TRBV1 and TRBJ2-7; TRBD2 matches 7 bases. Per germline, CDR1 NSQYPW and CDR2 LRSPGD (reference sequence). The CDR3 totals 14 residues. Partial CDR3 DNA: TGCACCTGCAGTGCAGATTTTGGGGGGTAT. This translates into CTCSADFGGY. The whole CDR3 is CTCSADFGGYEQYF.

This clone occurred many times. Genes and germline come from the mouse. The read ends 4 residues before the CDR3 terminus; that terminus is restored from the germline J gene. The chain joins TRBV3 to TRBJ2-3; 11 bases match TRBD2. Looked up from germline, CDR1 is SNHLY and CDR2 is FYNGKV (reference sequence). This CDR3 is built from 16 residues. V was clipped by 5 bases and J by 1 base; unmatched bases: 5. CDR3 bases read: TGTGCCAGCAGCCCTCCGGGACTGGGGGGTGCAGAA. Translation gives CASSPPGLGGAE. The entire CDR3 sequence reads CASSPPGLGGAETLYF.

To note about this clone: The listed genes are named as in mouse. From the germline J gene comes the end of the CDR3, since the read stops 4 residues before it. The rearrangement uses TRBV1 and TRBJ2-5, with D uncertain. Trimming shortened V by 2 bases and J by 1 base, and 7 bases separated the two germline ends. This CDR3 contains 14 residues. Germline lookup yields CDR1 NSQYPW and CDR2 LRSPGD (reference sequence). CDR3 protein: CTCSALAHQDTQYF. The sequenced part of the CDR3 DNA is TGCACCTGCAGTGCACTGGCCCACCAAGAC.

Details on this clone: Gene and germline names: mouse. The read ends 4 residues early relative to the CDR3; the germline J gene fills the gap. The chain uses TRBV1 and TRBJ1-4; D is uncertain. The V gene lost 2 bases and the J gene lost 0 bases, with 7 bases spanning the gap. The CDR3 loop spans 15 amino acids. Germline CDR1 and CDR2: NSQYPW and LRSPGD (reference sequence). The sequenced CDR3 bases are TGCACCTGCAGTGCAAAGACATTTTCCAACGAA. It translates to CTCSAKTFSNE. The full CDR3 sequence reads CTCSAKTFSNERLFF.

This clone has at least ten counts. Mouse germline and gene names are used. CDR3 protein: CASSISDSSYEQYF. The sequenced part of the CDR3 DNA is TGTGCCAGCAGTATATCGGACAGCTCCTAT. This chain joins TRBV19 and TRBJ2-7; weak D call: TRBD1 (6 bases). With the read ending 4 residues before the CDR3 end, the germline J gene is used to fill in that end. The germline V gene has CDR1 FNHDT and CDR2 SITEND (reference sequence). The CDR3 consists of 14 residues. V was clipped by 1 base and J by 0 bases, with 8 bases between them.

As concerns this clone: Genes here carry mouse names. This chain's CDR3 is CASSILGGAAEQFF. Incomplete CDR3 DNA: TGTGCCAGCAGTATACTCGGGGGGGCAGCT. The chain couples TRBV19 to TRBJ2-1; 8 nucleotides agree with TRBD2. Read data end 4 residues before the CDR3 end; the end is taken from the germline J gene. The CDR3 covers 14 residues. CDR1 FNHDT and CDR2 SITEND come from the germline V gene (reference sequence).

This clone was counted a few times. Here the gene names and germline are mouse. The CDR3 end is not reached by the read, which stops 4 residues before it; the germline J gene fills it in. The V call is TRBV13-1, the J call TRBJ2-4; possibly TRBD1 for D (6 bases). V lost 2 bases, J lost 1 base, and 8 bases lay in between. The CDR3 contains 14 residues. CDR1 is NSHNY and CDR2 is SYGAGN in the germline V gene. The CDR3 is CASSDRQGQNTLYF. The DNA read from the CDR3 is TGTGCCAGCAGTGACCGACAGGGTCAAAAC.

As concerns this clone: Germline and genes: mouse. The sequence runs out 4 residues before the end of the CDR3; the remainder is reconstructed from the germline J gene. J is TRBJ2-1 and V is TRBV1; a weak D match, TRBD2 (6 bases). This CDR3 comprises 15 residues. Trimming stripped 2 bases from V and 0 bases from J, with 8 bases between. Germline V CDR1 and CDR2: NSQYPW, LRSPGD (reference sequence). The CDR3 protein is CTCSATGGNYAEQFF. Partial CDR3 DNA: TGCACCTGCAGTGCAACGGGGGGTAACTATGCT. Based on the CDR3 plus reference TRBV1 and TRBJ2-1, the full variable domain is VTLLEQNPRWRLVPRGQAVNLRCILKNSQYPWMSWYQQDLQKQLQWLFTLRSPGDKEVKSLPGADYLATRVTDTELRLQVANMSQGRTLYCTCSATGGNYAEQFFGPGTRLTVL.

A word on this clone: Each gene name is a mouse one. The CDR3 loop reads CASSIYWDYEQYF. The sequenced part of the CDR3 DNA is TGTGCCAGCAGTATTTACTGGGACTAT. This chain connects TRBV19 to TRBJ2-7, with a tentative D call TRBD2 (6 bases). The read ends 4 residues before the CDR3 terminus; that terminus is restored from the germline J gene. The V gene lost 2 bases and the J gene lost 3 bases, with 9 bases spanning the gap. This CDR3 contains 13 residues. Germline CDR1 reads FNHDT; CDR2 reads SITEND (reference sequence).

As to this clone: Genes and germline are mouse. From the germline J gene comes the end of the CDR3, since the read stops 4 residues before it. The chain uses TRBV5 and TRBJ2-7; possible D gene TRBD1, 6 bases. Per germline, CDR1 LGHNA and CDR2 YNLKQL (reference sequence). Trimming cost V 4 bases and J 0 bases, with 10 bases left between them. This CDR3 is built from 14 residues. Partial CDR3 DNA: TGTGCCAGCAGCCCCGGGACAAACTCCTAT. Protein product: CASSPGTNSY. The full CDR3 protein reads CASSPGTNSYEQYF.